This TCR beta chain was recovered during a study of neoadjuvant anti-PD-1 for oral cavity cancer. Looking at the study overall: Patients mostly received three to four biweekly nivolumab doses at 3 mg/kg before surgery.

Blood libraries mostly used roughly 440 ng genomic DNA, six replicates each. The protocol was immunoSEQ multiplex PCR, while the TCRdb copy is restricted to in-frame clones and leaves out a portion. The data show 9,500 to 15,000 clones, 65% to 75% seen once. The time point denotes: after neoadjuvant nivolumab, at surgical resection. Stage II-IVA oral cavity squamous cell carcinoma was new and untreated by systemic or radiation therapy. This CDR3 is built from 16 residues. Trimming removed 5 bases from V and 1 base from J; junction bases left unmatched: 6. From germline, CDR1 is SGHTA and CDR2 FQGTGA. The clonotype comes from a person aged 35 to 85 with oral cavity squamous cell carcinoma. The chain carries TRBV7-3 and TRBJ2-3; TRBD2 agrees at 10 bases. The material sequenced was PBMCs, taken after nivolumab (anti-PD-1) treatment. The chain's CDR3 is CASSGIAGGRTDTQYF. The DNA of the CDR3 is TGTGCCAGCAGCGGAATAGCGGGGGGACGCACAGATACGCAGTATTTT.